This TCR beta chain was identified during a study of shared clonotypes between healthy human individuals. Germline V gene lookup returns CDR1 KGHSH and CDR2 LQKENI. The V and J ends lost 3 bases and 0 bases respectively, with 11 bases between them. The CDR3 is 16 residues long. Clones were sequenced by immunoSEQ multiplex PCR, and TCRdb holds only the in-frame ones, with some missing. This table has around 1,100,000 clones, 77% appearing once. This clonotype was obtained from a man between 18 and 35 years old in good health. Some clones in this sample may be carry-over from other donors' samples. V usage is TRBV18 and J usage is TRBJ1-4; D is unresolved. The sequencing input was memory CD4+ T cells from PBMCs. Subset meaning: CD45RA-negative fraction. The CDR3 protein is CASSPSSRATNEKLFF. CDR3 in DNA: TGTGCCAGCTCACCTTCGTCCCGTGCAACTAATGAAAAACTGTTTTTT.